These 14 T cell receptor beta chains originate from one sample sequenced in a study of blood T cell repertoires in COVID-19. Libraries were prepared by immunoSEQ multiplex PCR; TCRdb keeps only in-frame clonotypes and omits some of them. The sample records about 180,000 clones, approximately 85% being singletons. Sequenced sample: peripheral blood. These receptors were taken from a human donor with active or convalescent COVID-19. The donor label of this sample is uncertain.

V is TRBV24-1 and J is TRBJ2-1; the D gene is possibly TRBD1 (6 bases). The V end lost 4 bases, the J end lost 8 bases, and 14 bases lay between the germline ends. Germline CDR1 KGHDR, CDR2 SFDVKD. The length of the CDR3 is 14 residues. The CDR3 DNA reads as TGTGCCACCAGTGACCAGGGGACATCGGATGAGCAGTTCTTC. Its translation: CATSDQGTSDEQFF.

This chain connects TRBV27 to TRBJ2-1; maybe TRBD1 (6 bases). Germline CDR1 reads MNHEY; CDR2 reads SMNVEV (reference sequence). The V gene lost 5 bases and the J gene lost 3 bases, with 14 bases spanning the gap. The CDR3 extends over 15 amino acids. CDR3 sequence: CASSGRTENYNEQFF. The CDR3 DNA follows: TGTGCCAGCAGTGGCCGGACAGAAAACTACAATGAGCAGTTCTTC.

This chain connects TRBV11-2 to TRBJ2-1; the D gene is possibly TRBD2 (7 bases). Deletions cut 4 bases from V and 7 bases from J, with 17 bases between. This CDR3 has 15 residues. Germline V gene data show CDR1 as SGHAT and CDR2 as FQNNGV. Here the CDR3 DNA reads TGTGCCAGCAGCTCACAGGGAGGGAAGGCGAATGAGCAGTTCTTC. Translating it yields CASSSQGGKANEQFF.

V gene TRBV5-1 combines with J gene TRBJ2-1; D gene uncertain. Germline-derived CDR1 and CDR2 are SGHRS and YFSETQ. This CDR3 has 14 residues. Trimming pared 0 bases from V and 4 bases from J, leaving 8 bases between. In DNA, the CDR3 is TGCGCCAGCAGCTTGGTTCGAGCATACAATGAGCAGTTCTTC. This gives the protein CASSLVRAYNEQFF.

The chain combines TRBV7-9 with TRBJ2-7, with D maybe TRBD2 (6 bases). The CDR3 covers 13 residues. Between the trimmed V and J ends, which lost 3 bases and 5 bases, there was a span of 11 bases. Germline values: CDR1 SEHNR, CDR2 FQNEAQ (reference sequence). The CDR3 DNA reads TGTGCCAGCAGCTTTTCTAGCGCCCACGAGCAGTACTTC. This translates into CASSFSSAHEQYF.

This chain links TRBV7-2 with TRBJ1-2; D gene uncertain. This CDR3 is built from 13 residues. The germline V gene encodes CDR1 SGHTA and CDR2 FQGNSA. V was shortened by 5 bases and J by 0 bases, with 7 bases between the two germline ends. The CDR3 sequence: CASSVTANYGYTF. The CDR3 DNA follows: TGTGCCAGCAGCGTAACAGCTAACTATGGCTACACCTTC. The full variable domain, completed using reference TRBV7-2 and TRBJ1-2, is GAGVSQSPSNKVTEKGKDVELRCDPISGHTALYWYRQSLGQGLEFLIYFQGNSAPDKSGLPSDRFSAERTGGSVSTLTIQRTQQEDSAVYLCASSVTANYGYTFGSGTRLTVV.

V usage is TRBV7-2 and J usage is TRBJ2-3; 10 bases are a match to TRBD2. CDR3 size: 18 residues. Trimming at V came to 2 bases and at J to 6 bases, leaving 14 bases not matched to a gene. CDR1 is SGHTA and CDR2 is FQGNSA in the germline V gene. DNA for the CDR3: TGTGCCAGCAGCTTAATCTCCTACAGCGGGAGGGCCCGGGATACGCAGTATTTT. Its translation is CASSLISYSGRARDTQYF.

The chain couples TRBV5-1 to TRBJ2-7; D possibly corresponds to TRBD1 (6 bases). CDR1 and CDR2 (germline): SGHRS, YFSETQ. V gave up 5 bases and J gave up 2 bases, with 14 bases separating them. This CDR3 comprises 14 residues. The CDR3 DNA reads as TGCGCCAGCAGTTTCCGGGACACAGCCTACGAGCAGTACTTC. Translated: CASSFRDTAYEQYF.

The rearrangement uses TRBV11-3 and TRBJ1-4, with D uncertain. The CDR3 contains 15 residues. The V gene lost 8 bases and the J gene lost 1 base, with 14 bases spanning the gap. Germline CDR1 reads SGHNT; CDR2 reads YENEEA. CDR3 protein: CASAAGSLTNEKLFF. The CDR3 DNA sequence: TGTGCCAGCGCCGCGGGATCTCTAACTAATGAAAAACTGTTTTTT.

V usage is TRBV5-6 and J usage is TRBJ2-2, with 11 bases matching TRBD2. Germline lookup yields CDR1 SGHDT and CDR2 YYEEEE. This CDR3 comprises 16 residues. V dropped 4 bases and J dropped 4; count of bases not matched to a gene: 6. DNA for the CDR3: TGTGCCAGCAGCGCTGGACTAGCGGGCAGCACCGGGGAGCTGTTTTTT. This sequence encodes CASSAGLAGSTGELFF.

This sequence joins TRBV27 and TRBJ2-2; D is unresolved. The V gene lost 3 bases and the J gene lost 1 base, with 6 bases spanning the gap. The CDR3 covers 14 residues. Germline V gives CDR1 MNHEY, CDR2 SMNVEV (reference sequence). The CDR3 region is CASSFAGNTGELFF. CDR3 sequence (DNA): TGTGCCAGCAGTTTCGCAGGGAACACCGGGGAGCTGTTTTTT.

This clone was observed at least ten times. The V and J genes are TRBV12-5 and TRBJ2-7; 7 bases agree with TRBD1. This CDR3 has 18 residues. After removal of 3 bases from V and 5 bases from J, the junction contained 19 bases not matched to a gene. Germline CDR1 reads LGHNT; CDR2 reads FRNRAP. This CDR3 reads CASGFDSWDRNPRDEQYF. The CDR3 DNA follows: TGTGCTAGTGGTTTCGACTCATGGGACAGAAACCCACGGGACGAGCAGTACTTC.

The chain joins TRBV14 to TRBJ1-3, with a possible D match to TRBD1 (6 bases). The CDR3 loop spans 14 amino acids. The germline gives CDR1 SGHDN, CDR2 FVKESK. Between the trimmed V and J ends, which lost 4 bases and 0 bases, there was a span of 7 bases. The CDR3: CASSRTDSGNTIYF. DNA of the CDR3: TGTGCCAGCAGCCGGACAGACTCTGGAAACACCATATATTTT.

This chain joins TRBV5-1 and TRBJ2-7; possibly TRBD1 for D (6 bases). This CDR3 comprises 16 residues. Trimming left V 4 bases short and J 2 bases short, with 19 bases between. CDR1 is SGHRS, CDR2 YFSETQ, per germline. The CDR3 protein is CASSPTGRGPTYEQYF. As DNA, the CDR3 is TGCGCCAGCAGCCCTACAGGGCGCGGGCCCACCTACGAGCAGTACTTC.